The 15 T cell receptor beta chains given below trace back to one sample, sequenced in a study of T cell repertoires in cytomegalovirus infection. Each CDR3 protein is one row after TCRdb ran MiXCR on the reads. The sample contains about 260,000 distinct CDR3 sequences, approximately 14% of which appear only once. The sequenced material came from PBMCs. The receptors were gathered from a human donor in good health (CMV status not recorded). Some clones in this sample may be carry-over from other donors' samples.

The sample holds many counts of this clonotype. For the CDR3, the DNA is TGTGCCAGCAGCTTAGCGCGACAAACCACTGAAGCTTTCTTT. Its translation: CASSLARQTTEAFF. The J gene is TRBJ1-1, the V gene TRBV7-2; D gene uncertain. The CDR3 runs to 14 residues. V was shortened by 0 bases and J by 4 bases, with 9 bases between the two germline ends. Germline CDR1 SGHTA, CDR2 FQGNSA.

The CDR3 DNA sequence: TGTGCCAGCAAGGGAGGGGCTGGAATTCAGTACTTC. This gives the protein CASKGGAGIQYF. This chain links TRBV2 with TRBJ2-4; 7 nucleotides align to TRBD2. CDR1 is SNHLY, CDR2 FYNNEI, per germline. J gave up 10 bases and V 7 bases, and 7 bases lay outside the gene matches. The CDR3 runs 12 residues. Drawing the rest from reference TRBV2 and TRBJ2-4, the complete variable domain is EPEVTQTPSHQVTQMGQEVILRCVPISNHLYFYWYRQILGQKVEFLVSFYNNEISEKSEIFDDQFSVERPDGSNFTLKIRSTKLEDSAMYFCASKGGAGIQYFGAGTRLSVL.

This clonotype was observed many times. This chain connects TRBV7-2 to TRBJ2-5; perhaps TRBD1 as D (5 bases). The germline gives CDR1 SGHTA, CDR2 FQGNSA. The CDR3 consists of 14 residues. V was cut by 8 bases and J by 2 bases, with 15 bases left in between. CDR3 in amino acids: CASSETGRQETQYF. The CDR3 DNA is TGTGCCAGCTCTGAAACAGGAAGACAAGAGACCCAGTACTTC. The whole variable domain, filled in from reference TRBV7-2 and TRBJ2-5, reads GAGVSQSPSNKVTEKGKDVELRCDPISGHTALYWYRQSLGQGLEFLIYFQGNSAPDKSGLPSDRFSAERTGGSVSTLTIQRTQQEDSAVYLCASSETGRQETQYFGPGTRLLVL.

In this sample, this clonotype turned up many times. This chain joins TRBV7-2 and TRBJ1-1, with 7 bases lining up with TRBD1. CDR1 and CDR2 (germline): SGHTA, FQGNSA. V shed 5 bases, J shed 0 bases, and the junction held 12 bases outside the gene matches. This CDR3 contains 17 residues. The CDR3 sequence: CASSRGGAARLNTEAFF. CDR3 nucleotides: TGTGCCAGCAGCCGAGGGGGCGCCGCCCGTCTGAACACTGAAGCTTTCTTT.

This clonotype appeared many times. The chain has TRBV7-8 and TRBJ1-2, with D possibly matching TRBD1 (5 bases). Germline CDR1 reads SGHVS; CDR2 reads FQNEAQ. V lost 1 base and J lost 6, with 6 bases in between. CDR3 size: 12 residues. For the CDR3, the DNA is TGTGCCAGCAGCTTAGTAGGGGATGGCTACACCTTC. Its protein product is CASSLVGDGYTF.

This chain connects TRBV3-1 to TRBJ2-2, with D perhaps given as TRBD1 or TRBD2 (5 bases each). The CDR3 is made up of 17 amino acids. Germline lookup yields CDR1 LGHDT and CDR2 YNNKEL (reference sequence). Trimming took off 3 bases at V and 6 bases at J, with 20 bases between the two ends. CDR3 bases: TGTGCCAGCAGCCAGAATCCGGGACCCGATATAGCCGGGGAGCTGTTTTTT. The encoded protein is CASSQNPGPDIAGELFF.

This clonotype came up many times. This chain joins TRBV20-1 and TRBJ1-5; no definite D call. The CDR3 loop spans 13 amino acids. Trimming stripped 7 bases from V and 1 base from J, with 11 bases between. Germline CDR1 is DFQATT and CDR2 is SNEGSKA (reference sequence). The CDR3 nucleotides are TGCAGTGGTAGCGTGGGCAGCAATCAGCCCCAGCATTTT. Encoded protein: CSGSVGSNQPQHF.

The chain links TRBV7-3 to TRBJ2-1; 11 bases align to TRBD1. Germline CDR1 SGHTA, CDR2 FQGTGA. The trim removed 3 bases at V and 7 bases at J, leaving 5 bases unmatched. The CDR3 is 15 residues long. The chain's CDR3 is CASSLDRGLENEQFF. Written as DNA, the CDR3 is TGTGCCAGCAGCTTGGACAGGGGGCTGGAGAATGAGCAGTTCTTC.

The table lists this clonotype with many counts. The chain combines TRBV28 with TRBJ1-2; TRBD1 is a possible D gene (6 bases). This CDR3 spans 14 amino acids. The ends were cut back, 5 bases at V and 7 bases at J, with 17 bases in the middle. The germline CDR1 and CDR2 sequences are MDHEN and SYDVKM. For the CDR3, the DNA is TGTGCCAGCAGTCCCGGGACAAAGGGGTCTGGCTACACCTTC. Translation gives CASSPGTKGSGYTF.

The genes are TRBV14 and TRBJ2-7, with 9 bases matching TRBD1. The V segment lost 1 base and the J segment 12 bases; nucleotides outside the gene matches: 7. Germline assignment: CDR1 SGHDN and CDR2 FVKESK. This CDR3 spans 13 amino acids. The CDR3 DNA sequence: TGTGCCAGCAGCCAAGTTCCGGGACAGGGCCTGTACTTC. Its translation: CASSQVPGQGLYF.

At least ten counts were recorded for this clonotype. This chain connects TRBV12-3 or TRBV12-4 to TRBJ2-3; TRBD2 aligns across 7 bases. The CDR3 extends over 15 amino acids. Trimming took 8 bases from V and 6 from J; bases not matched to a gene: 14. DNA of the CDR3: TGTGCCAGCTCCCTTGGGGGGGGAGCGGTTGATACGCAGTATTTT. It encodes CASSLGGGAVDTQYF.

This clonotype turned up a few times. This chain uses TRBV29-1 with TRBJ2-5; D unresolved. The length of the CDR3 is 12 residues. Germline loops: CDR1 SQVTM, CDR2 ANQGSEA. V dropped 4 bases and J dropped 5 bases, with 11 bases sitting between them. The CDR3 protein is CSVGVLAETQYF. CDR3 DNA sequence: TGCAGCGTTGGTGTCCTGGCGGAGACCCAGTACTTC.

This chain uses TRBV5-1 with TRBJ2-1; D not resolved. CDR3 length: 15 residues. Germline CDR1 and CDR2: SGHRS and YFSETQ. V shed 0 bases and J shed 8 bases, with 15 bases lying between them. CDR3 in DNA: TGCGCCAGCAGCTTGGAAGCAGCCCGCAGCCATGAGCAGTTCTTC. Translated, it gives CASSLEAARSHEQFF.

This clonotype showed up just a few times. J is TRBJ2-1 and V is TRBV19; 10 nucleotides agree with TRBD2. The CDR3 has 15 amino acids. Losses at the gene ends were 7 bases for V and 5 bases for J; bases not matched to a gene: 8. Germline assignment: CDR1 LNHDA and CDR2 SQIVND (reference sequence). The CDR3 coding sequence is TGTGCCAGTACTCCTAGCGGGAGTTCCCACAATGAGCAGTTCTTC. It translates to CASTPSGSSHNEQFF. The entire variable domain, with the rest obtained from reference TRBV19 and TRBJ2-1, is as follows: DGGITQSPKYLFRKEGQNVTLSCEQNLNHDAMYWYRQDPGQGLRLIYYSQIVNDFQKGDIAEGYSVSREKKESFPLTVTSAQKNPTAFYLCASTPSGSSHNEQFFGPGTRLTVL.

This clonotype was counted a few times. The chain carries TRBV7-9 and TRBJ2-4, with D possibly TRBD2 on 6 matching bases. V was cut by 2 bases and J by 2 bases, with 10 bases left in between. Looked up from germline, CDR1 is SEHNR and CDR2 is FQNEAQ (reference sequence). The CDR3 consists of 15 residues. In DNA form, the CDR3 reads TGTGCCAGCAGCTTAATCGGGGGAACCAAAAACATTCAGTACTTC. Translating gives CASSLIGGTKNIQYF.